Presented here are 19 T cell receptor beta chains from one specimen sequenced in a study of blood T cells in healthy people across ages. A second PCR of 7 to 11 cycles used a sample-barcoded 5' primer and a J-beta primer mix. In TCRdb, the 5' RACE reads were re-called with MiXCR into one record per CDR3 protein. The sample holds just over 800,000 distinct CDR3 sequences, around two thirds seen once. The sequenced sample consisted of blood. These receptors all stem from a man aged 25 to 45 in good health.

The rearrangement joins TRBV10-3 to TRBJ2-3; the match to TRBD2 covers 7 bases. V trimming: 0 bases; J trimming: 7 bases; junction bases outside the gene matches: 10. Germline assignment: CDR1 ENHRY and CDR2 SYGVKD. This CDR3 contains 16 residues. The CDR3 region is CAISESQRGFMNTQYF. The CDR3 bases are TGTGCCATCAGTGAGTCGCAGCGGGGATTCATGAATACGCAGTATTTT.

This clonotype occurred a few times. V usage is TRBV6-4 and J usage is TRBJ2-1; no clear D. Looked up from germline, CDR1 is MRHNA and CDR2 is SNTAGT. Trimming took 2 bases from V and 9 from J, leaving 5 bases between them. This CDR3 region has 11 residues. The CDR3 is CASSDGIEQFF. The CDR3 DNA reads TGTGCCAGCAGTGACGGTATTGAGCAGTTCTTC.

The V and J genes are TRBV5-1 and TRBJ2-3; D may correspond to TRBD1 or TRBD2 (6 bases each). Germline CDR1 SGHRS, CDR2 YFSETQ. This CDR3 region has 16 residues. Trimming pared 6 bases from V and 1 base from J, leaving 18 bases between. The CDR3 spells CASTRGFGGGTDTQYF. For the CDR3, the DNA is TGCGCCAGCACCAGGGGATTTGGCGGGGGCACAGATACGCAGTATTTT.

The chain combines TRBV14 with TRBJ2-1; TRBD2 agrees at 9 bases. The CDR3 is 16 amino acids. In germline, CDR1 is SGHDN, CDR2 FVKESK. V was clipped by 1 base and J by 9 bases; unmatched bases: 10. The CDR3 DNA reads TGTGCCAGCAGCCAAGCGGCGGGGGGGCATCGGGGTGAGCAGTTCTTC. This encodes CASSQAAGGHRGEQFF. Filled out from reference TRBV14 and TRBJ2-1, the complete variable domain reads EAGVTQFPSHSVIEKGQTVTLRCDPISGHDNLYWYRRVMGKEIKFLLHFVKESKQDESGMPNNRFLAERTGGTYSTLKVQPAELEDSGVYFCASSQAAGGHRGEQFFGPGTRLTVL.

The rearrangement joins TRBV12-3 or TRBV12-4 to TRBJ2-7; either TRBD1 or TRBD2 may fit D (5 bases each). The CDR3 has 14 residues. The germline V and J ends were trimmed by 2 bases and 0 bases, with 8 bases remaining between them. The CDR3 region has the DNA TGTGCCAGCAGTTTACGGGACGGCTCCTACGAGCAGTACTTC. The encoded protein is CASSLRDGSYEQYF.

This chain links TRBV27 with TRBJ2-3; either TRBD1 or TRBD2 may fit D (5 bases each). Trimming took 2 bases from V and 2 from J, leaving 14 bases between them. CDR3 length: 16 amino acids. CDR1 and CDR2 (germline): MNHEY, SMNVEV (reference sequence). CDR3 amino acids: CASSLQPGTITDTQYF. In DNA form, the CDR3 reads TGTGCCAGCAGTTTACAACCTGGGACGATCACAGATACGCAGTATTTT.

The rearrangement joins TRBV7-2 to TRBJ2-4, with 8 nucleotides matching TRBD2. The J call may not be correct, given that the DNA end is closer to TRBJ2-7. The CDR3 has 15 amino acids. Germline V gives CDR1 SGHTA, CDR2 FQGNSA. CDR3 DNA sequence: TGTGCCAGCAGCTTAGGTGGGACTAGAAGGAACGAGCAGTACTTC. Protein product: CASSLGGTRRNEQYF.

V gene TRBV11-2 combines with J gene TRBJ2-1, with D possibly being TRBD1 (7 bases). V shed 11 bases and J shed 5 bases, with 16 bases lying between them. The CDR3 contains 13 residues. Germline values: CDR1 SGHAT, CDR2 FQNNGV. The CDR3 sequence is CAVEGASDNEQFF. The CDR3 region has the DNA TGTGCCGTGGAGGGGGCGTCAGACAATGAGCAGTTCTTC.

The V gene is TRBV29-1, the J gene TRBJ2-6; D is perhaps TRBD1 (5 bases). V lost 5 bases to trimming and J lost 0 bases, with 8 bases between them. There are 14 residues in the CDR3. Germline CDR1 and CDR2: SQVTM and ANQGSEA. The CDR3 DNA follows: TGCAGCGTTCGACAGTTCTCTGGGGCCAACGTCCTGACTTTC. This gives the protein CSVRQFSGANVLTF.

The gene calls are TRBV20-1 and TRBJ1-2; tentatively, D is TRBD1 (6 bases). The CDR3 runs to 11 residues. Trimming took off 3 bases at V and 7 bases at J, with 9 bases between the two ends. Per germline, CDR1 DFQATT and CDR2 SNEGSKA (reference sequence). Written as DNA, the CDR3 is TGCAGTGCTAGCCCGGGGGCTGGCTACACCTTC. Translated: CSASPGAGYTF.

The chain employs TRBV18 and TRBJ2-7; 10 bases agree with TRBD1. Germline CDR1 KGHSH, CDR2 LQKENI. Losses at the gene ends were 6 bases for V and 7 bases for J; bases not matched to a gene: 12. This CDR3 is built from 15 residues. The CDR3 loop reads CASSGTGVTWDEQYF. In DNA form, the CDR3 reads TGTGCCAGCTCTGGGACAGGGGTGACCTGGGATGAGCAGTACTTC.

The chain is built from TRBV12-3 or TRBV12-4 and TRBJ2-1; D gene uncertain. Trimming cost V 3 bases and J 5 bases, with 14 bases left between them. The CDR3 has 15 residues. CDR3 in amino acids: CASSFVPWQDNEQFF. CDR3 bases: TGTGCCAGCAGTTTCGTCCCTTGGCAGGACAATGAGCAGTTCTTC.

The genes are TRBV6-1 and TRBJ2-5, with D possibly TRBD1 on 6 matching bases. The CDR3 covers 11 residues. Germline V gene sequence: CDR1 MNHNS, CDR2 SASEGT. Trimming stripped 3 bases from V and 12 bases from J, with 11 bases between. The CDR3 reads CASSDWKGEYF. The CDR3 bases are TGTGCCAGCAGTGATTGGAAGGGGGAGTACTTC.

The chain employs TRBV12-3 or TRBV12-4 and TRBJ2-1; D unclear. V lost 6 bases and J lost 0, with 15 bases in between. The CDR3 loop spans 16 amino acids. DNA for the CDR3: TGTGCCAGCAGAGGAGCCCCTCTTAGCTCCTACAATGAGCAGTTCTTC. Translation: CASRGAPLSSYNEQFF.

There are a few counts of this clonotype. This sequence joins TRBV6-6 and TRBJ2-4; D is possibly TRBD1 (6 bases). V dropped 4 bases and J dropped 1 base, with 8 bases sitting between them. The germline gives CDR1 MNHNY, CDR2 SVGAGI (reference sequence). The CDR3 is 14 amino acids. The CDR3 loop reads CASSFQGAKNIQYF. In DNA form, the CDR3 reads TGTGCCAGCAGTTTCCAGGGGGCCAAAAACATTCAGTACTTC.

The chain links TRBV27 to TRBJ2-4, with TRBD2 matching over 7 bases. The tail of the sequence fits TRBJ2-5 better, so the J call may be wrong. The germline CDR1 and CDR2 sequences are MNHEY and SMNVEV (reference sequence). CDR3 length equals 14 residues. The CDR3 coding sequence is TGTGCCAGCAGTATCAGCGGGGTCATGGAGACCCAGTACTTC. Protein sequence: CASSISGVMETQYF.

V usage is TRBV30 and J usage is TRBJ1-2; D call uncertain. The V and J ends lost 2 bases and 1 base respectively, with 8 bases between them. The CDR3 spans 13 residues. Per the germline V gene, CDR1 is GTSNPN and CDR2 is SVGIG (reference sequence). CDR3 coding DNA: TGTGCCTGGAGTCCCGGAGTTAACTATGGCTACACCTTC. Its translation: CAWSPGVNYGYTF.

The V gene is TRBV25-1, the J gene TRBJ2-1; a possible D gene is TRBD2 (5 bases). The CDR3 is made up of 17 amino acids. The V gene's germline CDR1 is MGHDK and CDR2 SYGVNS. V was cut by 0 bases and J by 0 bases, with 12 bases left in between. CDR3 in DNA: TGTGCCAGCAGTGAATATCCAGCGGAGAGCTCCTACAATGAGCAGTTCTTC. The encoded protein is CASSEYPAESSYNEQFF. The variable domain in full, completed from reference TRBV25-1 and TRBJ2-1, reads EADIYQTPRYLVIGTGKKITLECSQTMGHDKMYWYQQDPGMELHLIHYSYGVNSTEKGDLSSESTVSRIRTEHFPLTLESARPSHTSQYLCASSEYPAESSYNEQFFGPGTRLTVL.

The chain links TRBV7-2 to TRBJ2-7; D might be TRBD1 (5 bases). The CDR3 sequence is 14 residues long. Germline-derived CDR1 and CDR2 are SGHTA and FQGNSA. Trimming pared 5 bases from V and 6 bases from J, leaving 17 bases between. The CDR3: CASSPIPQGGEQYF. CDR3 in DNA: TGTGCCAGCAGCCCTATCCCTCAGGGTGGCGAGCAGTACTTC.